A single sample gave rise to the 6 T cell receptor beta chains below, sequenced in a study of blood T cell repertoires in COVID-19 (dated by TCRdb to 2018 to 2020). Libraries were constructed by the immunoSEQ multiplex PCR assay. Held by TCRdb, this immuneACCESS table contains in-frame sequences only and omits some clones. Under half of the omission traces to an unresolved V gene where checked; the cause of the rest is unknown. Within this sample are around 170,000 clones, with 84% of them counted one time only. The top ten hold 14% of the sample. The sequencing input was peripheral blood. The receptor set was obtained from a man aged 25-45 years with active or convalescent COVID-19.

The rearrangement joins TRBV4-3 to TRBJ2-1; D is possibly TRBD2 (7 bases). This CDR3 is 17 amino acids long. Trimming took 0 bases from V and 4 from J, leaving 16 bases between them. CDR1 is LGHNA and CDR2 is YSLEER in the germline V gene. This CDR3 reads CASSQEWGLAEYNEQFF. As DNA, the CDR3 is TGCGCCAGCAGCCAAGAGTGGGGGCTAGCGGAGTACAATGAGCAGTTCTTC.

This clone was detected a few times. This chain's CDR3 is CASSRDRDTEAFF. In DNA, the CDR3 is TGTGCCAGCAGTCGGGACAGGGACACTGAAGCTTTCTTT. The rearrangement joins TRBV2 to TRBJ1-1; 9 positions agree with TRBD1. This CDR3 has 13 residues. V gave up 5 bases and J gave up 3 bases; unmatched junction bases: 1. In germline, CDR1 is SNHLY, CDR2 FYNNEI.

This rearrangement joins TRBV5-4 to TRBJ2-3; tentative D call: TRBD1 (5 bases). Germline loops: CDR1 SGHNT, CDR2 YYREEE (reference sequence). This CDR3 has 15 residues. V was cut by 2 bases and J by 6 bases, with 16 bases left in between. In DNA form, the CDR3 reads TGTGCCAGCAGCTTCGTCCAGGGAACCTTGGATACGCAGTATTTT. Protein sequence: CASSFVQGTLDTQYF. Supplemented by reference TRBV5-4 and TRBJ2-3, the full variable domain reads ETGVTQSPTHLIKTRGQQVTLRCSSQSGHNTVSWYQQALGQGPQFIFQYYREEENGRGNFPPRFSGLQFPNYSSELNVNALELDDSALYLCASSFVQGTLDTQYFGPGTRLTVL.

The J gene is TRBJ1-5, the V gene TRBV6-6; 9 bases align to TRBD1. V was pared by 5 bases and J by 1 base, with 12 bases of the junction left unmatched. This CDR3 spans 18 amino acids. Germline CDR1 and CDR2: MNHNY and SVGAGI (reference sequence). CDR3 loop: CASSRPGQGEMSNQPQHF. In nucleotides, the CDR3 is TGTGCCAGCAGTCGACCGGGACAGGGAGAAATGAGCAATCAGCCCCAGCATTTT.

In DNA, the CDR3 is TGTGCCAGCAGCGCCCAGGCGGGGACCCCGAGGAACACCATATATTTT. It translates to CASSAQAGTPRNTIYF. This chain connects TRBV9 to TRBJ1-3, with TRBD1 as a possible D gene (5 bases). This CDR3 has 16 amino acids. Trimming took off 3 bases at V and 7 bases at J, with 20 bases between the two ends. Germline CDR1 and CDR2: SGDLS and YYNGEE.

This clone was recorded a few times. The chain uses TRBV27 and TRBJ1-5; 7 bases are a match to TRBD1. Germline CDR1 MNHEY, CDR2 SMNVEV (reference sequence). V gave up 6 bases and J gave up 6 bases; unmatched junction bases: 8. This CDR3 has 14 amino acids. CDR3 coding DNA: TGTGCCAGCAGACAGGGGCTGGGTAGTCAGCCCCAGCATTTT. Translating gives CASRQGLGSQPQHF.